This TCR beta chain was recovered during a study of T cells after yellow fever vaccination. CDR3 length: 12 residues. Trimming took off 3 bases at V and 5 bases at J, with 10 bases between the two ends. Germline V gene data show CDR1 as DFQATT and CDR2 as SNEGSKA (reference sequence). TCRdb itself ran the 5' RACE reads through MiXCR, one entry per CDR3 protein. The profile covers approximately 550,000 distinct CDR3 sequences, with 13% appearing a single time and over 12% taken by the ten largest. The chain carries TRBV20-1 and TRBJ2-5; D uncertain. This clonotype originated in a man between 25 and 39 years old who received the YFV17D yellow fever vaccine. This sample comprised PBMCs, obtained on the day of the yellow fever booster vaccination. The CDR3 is CSASGDRETQYF. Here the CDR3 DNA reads TGCAGTGCTAGCGGTGATAGGGAGACCCAGTACTTC.